Sequencing of this T cell receptor (beta chain) was carried out in a study of beta chain features in type 1 diabetes (dated by TCRdb to 2016 to 2019). Study-wide context: Mean age, gender distribution, total cell number and subset yield did not differ between patients and healthy donors. Whereas all 30 or so donors provided naive and central memory subsets, regulatory and stem cell-like memory subsets were isolated from just 8 patients and roughly eight healthy donors. A total of around 110,000,000 sorted cells were examined across all samples, and RNA yield correlated strongly with the number of cells per subset. In the study, TCRB repertoires of sorted circulating CD4+ T cell subsets from recently diagnosed type 1 diabetes patients were compared with those of matched healthy donors. Overall study outcomes, separate from this receptor: The naive, central memory and regulatory TCRB repertoires appeared to resemble one another more closely among patients than among healthy donors. HLA sub-analyses involved small numbers of individuals, so any influence of HLA type on TCRB rearrangement remained unresolved. Because cDNA was sequenced instead of genomic DNA, highly expressing activated cells could be over-represented, though the groups showed no difference in activation or CD3 levels. Shorter templates might be favored by PCR, yet because patient and control samples were amplified and corrected together, any such skew would affect both groups equally. Patients with type 1 diabetes made fewer insertions and deleted more nucleotides at VDJ recombination sites, implying thymic rearrangement abnormalities. Type 1 diabetes patients showed a moderate but significant shortening of TCRB CDR3 length in all four CD4+ subsets.

The High Capacity cDNA Reverse Transcription Kit was used to reverse transcribe all of the isolated RNA, meaning that expressed TCRB transcripts were what got sequenced. Naive, central memory and regulatory T cell samples underwent deep immunoSEQ sequencing, averaging approximately 3.3 million total reads per sample. After sorted cells were lysed in RLT buffer, RNA was extracted with DNase-treated RNeasy Micro or Mini kits, with the choice depending on cell number. Each cell subset was processed separately to prevent cross-contamination, with patient and healthy donor samples processed together. Using the immunoSEQ multiplex PCR, TCRB sequences were amplified from cDNA into 87-bp fragments spanning the CDR3 region. Sequencing of the amplicons was performed on the Illumina HiSeq platform. The original methods were these. PCR bias was computationally corrected using synthetic template baselines, reads within Hamming distance 2 were collapsed, and singletons that could not be merged were discarded. Reads were aligned against IMGT to assign V, D and J genes, CDR3 length and insertions or deletions at six rearrangement sites. Within each subset, clonotype counts were normalized to sorted cell number, after which true diversity and Gini coefficients were computed with the tcR R package. The overlap coefficient, calculated on TCRB nucleotide sequences, was used to quantify repertoire sharing. Out-of-frame TCRB sequences from naive cells were analyzed to stand in for the pre-selection repertoire. TCRdb re-hosts the immuneACCESS table, in-frame sequences only. Its copies lack some clones; in the studies checked, an unresolved V gene accounts for under half of them, and the cause for the rest is not known. That table furnishes V, J and clone size, whereas the DNA furnished D and trimming. Within this sample are under 300,000 clones, with approximately 16% of them counted one time only. The top ten clones comprise approximately 0.086% of the sample.

Each donor gave one peripheral blood draw, averaging about 120 mL, which was collected into heparinised tubes. A BD FACSAria II and a panel including CD45RO, CCR7, CD25, CD127, CD95 and CD27 were used to sort naive, central memory, regulatory and stem cell-like memory CD4+ T cells. Purity was above 98% for every sorted population. PBMCs were isolated right away by Lymphoprep density gradient centrifugation and were stained directly, without culture. So that batch effects would be minimized, each experiment stained and sorted samples in pairs, pairing one healthy donor with one patient. CDR1 and CDR2, per the germline V gene, are SGHRS and YFSETQ. V loses 4 bases of germline sequence and J loses 2 bases, and the interval between the two ends is 12 bases. Spanning cysteine to phenylalanine, the CDR3 consists of 15 amino acids. Only the CDR3 DNA stays, 45 bases, in frame from base 1. Concerning this clone: Its cognate antigen has yet to be identified. Base qualities are missing; no much larger clone stands one base away.

This sequence was found in a man under 40 with type 1 diabetes. The chain is encoded by TRBV5-1 joined to TRBJ2-2; the best D guess is TRBD1, with 6 bases matching. Sequencing was done on a sample of naive CD4+ T cells from blood. The cell subset or site label corresponds to: true naive CD4+ T cells. The DNA is as follows: TGCGCCAGCAGCCCCGGGACAAGAAACACCGGGGAGCTGTTTTTT. This sequence encodes CASSPGTRNTGELFF.